The clone carrying this T cell receptor beta chain was recorded a few times. Its antigen is still unknown. A single heparinised blood sample, averaging approximately 116 mL, was obtained per donor. CDR1 SGHRS and CDR2 YFSETQ come from the germline V gene. The CDR3 spans 16 residues. Trimming shortened V by 4 bases and J by 0 bases, and 14 bases separated the two germline ends. This specimen comes from a study of beta chain features in type 1 diabetes. Sequencing targeted expressed TCRB transcripts, as all isolated RNA had been reverse transcribed. Average reads for naive, central memory and regulatory T cell samples were several million. The method was immunoSEQ multiplex PCR; TCRdb's version includes in-frame clones alone and lacks a portion of them. Of 50,000 to 65,000 clones listed, around 45% are singletons. Study outcomes and limitations: Type 1 diabetes patients showed a moderate but significant shortening of TCRB CDR3s in all four CD4+ subsets. Any HLA-type effect on TCRB rearrangement remained unresolved here.

The clonotype originates from a man aged 25 to 40 with type 1 diabetes. The sequenced material came from Tregs from blood. The rearrangement links TRBV5-1 to TRBJ1-5, with D possibly matching TRBD1 (6 bases). The CDR3 bases are TGCGCCAGCAGCCCCTACGACAGGACTAGCAATCAGCCCCAGCATTTT. Translation gives CASSPYDRTSNQPQHF.